The rows below give T cell receptor beta chains drawn from one sample of a study of T cells after somatic rescue of genetic block. Libraries were prepared by immunoSEQ multiplex PCR; TCRdb keeps only in-frame clonotypes and omits some of them. The sample lists approximately 16,000 clones; less than 85% were seen once. Sequencing was carried out using peripheral blood mononuclear cells (PBMCs). These receptors all stem from a man aged 18-30 years. Each CDR3 is given with its conserved first and last residue. Fields, in order: clone size, J gene, D gene, V gene, CDR3 DNA, CDR3 protein. D genes are given only for firm matches. For some rows the clone size is stated as once, few or many, or as a class when expanded; others skip it.

>few|TRBJ2-1|-|TRBV30
TGTGCCTGGAGTGTACGAGGTGAGCAGTTCTTC
CAWSVRGEQFF
>-|TRBJ2-7|TRBD1|TRBV29-1
TGCAGCGTAACCGGACAGGTCTACGAGCAGTACTTC
CSVTGQVYEQYF
>once|TRBJ1-5|-|TRBV6-6
TGTGCCAGCAGTTACTACATAGACAATCAGCCCCAGCATTTT
CASSYYIDNQPQHF
>-|TRBJ1-4|-|TRBV5-6
TGTGCCAGCAGCTCCGGAGGGCCGAATGAAAAACTGTTTTTT
CASSSGGPNEKLFF
>-|TRBJ2-2|TRBD2|TRBV14
TGTGCCAGCCGCGGGGAGCGGGGGGTTAACACCGGGGAGCTGTTTTTT
CASRGERGVNTGELFF
>-|TRBJ1-1|TRBD1|TRBV2
TGTGCCAGCACTAGACAGGGGGGGTTGAACACTGAAGCTTTCTTT
CASTRQGGLNTEAFF
>once|TRBJ2-4|-|TRBV6-1
TGTGCCAGCAGTTCAGACAGGCTAGCCAAAAACATTCAGTACTTC
CASSSDRLAKNIQYF
>-|TRBJ2-7|TRBD2|TRBV6-5
TGTGCCAGCAGTTACGAGACTAGCGGGAGGGACGAGCAGTACTTC
CASSYETSGRDEQYF
>few|TRBJ1-2|-|TRBV9
TGTGCCAGCAGCGTAGTGGGAGGGGCACCTAACTATGGCTACACCTTC
CASSVVGGAPNYGYTF
>-|TRBJ2-7|TRBD2|TRBV11-3
TGTGCCAGCAGCCGGACTAGCGGGAATGGGTACGAGCAGTACTTC
CASSRTSGNGYEQYF
>medium-sized|TRBJ1-2|-|TRBV7-3
TGTGCCAGCAGCCCCACAGGGAATGGCTACACCTTC
CASSPTGNGYTF
>-|TRBJ1-1|TRBD1|TRBV5-1
TGCGCCAGCAGCTTGGTGGCAGGGGGCCCCACTGAAGCTTTCTTT
CASSLVAGGPTEAFF
>-|TRBJ1-1|TRBD1|TRBV7-3
TGTGCCAGCAGCCCTAGCAGGGGGGCCACTGAAGCTTTCTTT
CASSPSRGATEAFF
>-|TRBJ1-2|-|TRBV5-6
TGTGCCAGCAGCCTGCGCGGGGGCGCATATGGCTACACCTTC
CASSLRGGAYGYTF
>medium-sized|TRBJ1-1|-|TRBV27
TGTGCCAGCAGTTTCTTTGGGAGGGACACTGAAGCTTTCTTT
CASSFFGRDTEAFF
>-|TRBJ1-5|TRBD1|TRBV27
TGTGCCAGCAGTCCCCGGGACAGGAGGGAGCCCCAGCATTTT
CASSPRDRREPQHF
>-|TRBJ2-7|-|TRBV28
TGTGCCAGCAGTTTATGGGGTACCGGGCAATACGAGCAGTACTTC
CASSLWGTGQYEQYF
>-|TRBJ1-2|-|TRBV5-6
TGTGCCAGCAGCTTGATGGTTCGGGATGGCTACACCTTC
CASSLMVRDGYTF
>-|TRBJ1-1|-|TRBV25-1
TGTGCCAGTTTGAAGGGGCCCACTGAAGCTTTCTTT
CASLKGPTEAFF
>-|TRBJ2-5|-|TRBV5-4
TGTGCCAGCAGCTTGGAGGCTAGCGACCACCAAGAGACCCAGTACTTC
CASSLEASDHQETQYF
>-|TRBJ2-7|-|TRBV7-9
TGTGCCAGCAGCCCCGGGCCATCGGGAGAGCAGTACTTC
CASSPGPSGEQYF
>-|TRBJ1-2|-|TRBV25-1
TGTGCCAGCAGTGCGCAGGCGGGACGGTACTATGGCTACACCTTC
CASSAQAGRYYGYTF
>-|TRBJ2-7|TRBD1|TRBV5-1
TGCGCCAGCAGCTTACCGGAGGACAGGGTGTTGCAGTACTTC
CASSLPEDRVLQYF
>-|TRBJ2-1|-|TRBV7-9
TGTGCCAGCAGCCGCGGACCTCATACCAACAATGAGCAGTTCTTC
CASSRGPHTNNEQFF
>once|TRBJ2-7|-|TRBV10-1
TGCGCCAGCAGTGAGTCAGGGGTTTACGAGCAGTACTTC
CASSESGVYEQYF
>-|TRBJ1-4|-|TRBV7-9
TGTACCAGCAGTACCTACAGGGCGCTAAATGAAAAACTGTTTTTT
CTSSTYRALNEKLFF
>-|TRBJ2-1|-|TRBV11-2
TGTGCCAGCAACCTCCTAGCAGCGAGCTCCTACAATGAGCAGTTCTTC
CASNLLAASSYNEQFF
>-|TRBJ1-1|-|TRBV5-1
TGCGCCAGCAGCTTGGACAGAAGTGCTCTAAACACTGAAGCTTTCTTT
CASSLDRSALNTEAFF
>-|TRBJ2-3|-|TRBV10-3
TGTGCCATCAGCCCCGGGCAACGGAAGGAAGATACGCAGTATTTT
CAISPGQRKEDTQYF
>-|TRBJ1-5|-|TRBV10-3
TGTGCCATCAGGGAACAGGGTAGCAATCAGCCCCAGCATTTT
CAIREQGSNQPQHF